Below, 5 T cell receptor beta chains from the same sample are listed, as sequenced in a study of T cell responses to AZD1222 COVID-19 vaccine. Profiled with immunoSEQ multiplex PCR; TCRdb holds only in-frame clones, not every one. The table records tens of thousands of clones, just over 85% of them present only once. Sequenced here: peripheral blood, sampled on day 0 of MenACWY control vaccination. The receptors were sampled from an adult in good health.

By share, this clone counts as medium-sized. The rearrangement links TRBV25-1 to TRBJ1-3; perhaps TRBD1 as D (5 bases). CDR1 is MGHDK and CDR2 is SYGVNS in the germline V gene. The CDR3 runs to 15 residues. V shed 2 bases and J shed 9 bases, with 17 bases lying between them. The CDR3 region has the DNA TGTGCCAGCAGTGAAGGGGCGACGGCCGAAGGCACCATATATTTT. Translation: CASSEGATAEGTIYF.

The chain links TRBV6-5 to TRBJ2-7; 7 nucleotides line up with TRBD1. CDR3 length: 15 amino acids. In germline, CDR1 is MNHEY, CDR2 SVGAGI. Germline trimming cut 0 bases from V and 0 bases from J; bases unmatched to any gene: 2. The CDR3 DNA reads TGTGCCAGCAGTTACTCGGGACAGAACTCCTACGAGCAGTACTTC. This gives the protein CASSYSGQNSYEQYF.

The chain recombines TRBV27 with TRBJ2-3; 13 bases agree with TRBD2. The germline V gene encodes CDR1 MNHEY and CDR2 SMNVEV (reference sequence). J gave up 4 bases and V 6 bases, and 10 bases lay outside the gene matches. The CDR3 has 17 residues. The CDR3 protein is CASSRGTSGVRSDTQYF. As DNA, the CDR3 is TGTGCCAGCAGCCGTGGGACTAGCGGGGTAAGGTCAGATACGCAGTATTTT.

The V and J genes are TRBV5-1 and TRBJ1-2, with a possible D match to TRBD1 (5 bases). Trimming left V 2 bases short and J 4 bases short, with 12 bases between. The CDR3 covers 14 residues. Germline V gene sequence: CDR1 SGHRS, CDR2 YFSETQ. The chain's CDR3 is CASSLRQGSYGYTF. In DNA form, the CDR3 reads TGCGCCAGCAGCTTACGTCAGGGAAGCTATGGCTACACCTTC.

This clone showed up just a few times. The CDR3 is CASSPRTGGVVEAFF. The CDR3, as DNA: TGTGCCAGCAGCCCCCGGACAGGGGGCGTGGTTGAAGCTTTCTTT. The genes are TRBV7-2 and TRBJ1-1; TRBD1 aligns across 11 bases. Looked up from germline, CDR1 is SGHTA and CDR2 is FQGNSA. The CDR3 consists of 15 residues. J was trimmed by 7 bases and V by 5 bases; bases with no gene match: 9.